Listed here is a single TCR beta chain. Its specificity is unknown. The CDR3 is 15 amino acids. V was pared by 4 bases and J by 1 base, with 7 bases of the junction left unmatched. In germline, CDR1 is SGHRS, CDR2 YFSETQ. The data stem from a study of T-cell memory formation after mild COVID-19. Background on the study: TCR clusters showed largely donor specificity. Whole-study results and caveats: For second-wave clones that peaked at day 37, SARS-CoV-2 specificity went unverified. Several responding clones turned up in pre-infection memory, indicating that cross-reactive memory may have taken part.

TCR alpha and TCR beta cDNA libraries carrying sample barcodes and UMIs were produced by 5'RACE using constant-segment primers. Each CDR3 protein is one row after TCRdb ran MiXCR on the 5' RACE reads. This sample carries 140,000 to 150,000 distinct CDR3 sequences, around 21% of them seen once, and the ten largest clones take around 2%. This receptor was obtained from an adult woman who had mild COVID-19 (a few samples of this study predate the infection). Cell type and time point are not known. Sequenced input: PBMCs or a T cell subset sorted from them (not recorded which). The rearrangement uses TRBV5-1 and TRBJ1-1; 7 nucleotides match TRBD1. In DNA form, the CDR3 reads TGCGCCAGCAGCATCACGACAGGGTCGAACACTGAAGCTTTCTTT. Amino acids: CASSITTGSNTEAFF.